The subject of this entry is one T cell receptor (beta chain). Its antigen is not identified. This CDR3 is 13 amino acids long. V was cut by 5 bases and J by 12 bases, with 20 bases left in between. Germline V gene lookup returns CDR1 DFQATT and CDR2 SNEGSKA (reference sequence). This specimen belongs to a study of breast tumors, draining lymph nodes, adjacent tissues. Points from the study as a whole: The data were judged consistent with most tumor T cells coming from lymph node and expanding in tumor. The lymph node origin of tumor T cells was framed as consistent with a hypothesis, not demonstrated. Luminal-like breast cancer showed significantly greater tumor-nontumor repertoire similarity than basal-like breast cancer did. Tumors had less TCR diversity than lymph nodes, more than nontumor tissue.

TCRdb reprocessed the multiplex PCR reads via MiXCR and lists one record per CDR3 protein. The sample shows 66,000 or so distinct CDR3 sequences, less than 45% of them seen only once. The source is a female donor with breast cancer. Some clones in this sample may be carry-over from other donors' samples. The chain uses TRBV20-1 and TRBJ2-1; the D call may be TRBD1 or TRBD2 (5 bases each). Sequencing input: breast tumor tissue. The DNA of the CDR3 is TGCAGTGCTGCAACCGGGGCTAGTGATGCGCAGTTCTTC. Translation: CSAATGASDAQFF.